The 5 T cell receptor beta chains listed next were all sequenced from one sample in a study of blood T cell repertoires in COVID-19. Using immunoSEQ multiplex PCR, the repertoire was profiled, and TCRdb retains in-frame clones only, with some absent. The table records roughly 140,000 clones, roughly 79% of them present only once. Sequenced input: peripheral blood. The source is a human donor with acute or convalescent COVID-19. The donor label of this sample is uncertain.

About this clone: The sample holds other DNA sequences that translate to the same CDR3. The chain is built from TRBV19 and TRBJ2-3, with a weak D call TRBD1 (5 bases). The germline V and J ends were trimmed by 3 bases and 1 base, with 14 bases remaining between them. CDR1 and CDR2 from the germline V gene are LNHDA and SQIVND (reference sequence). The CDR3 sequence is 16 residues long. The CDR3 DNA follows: TGTGCCAGTAGTATTAGGGGTGGGATCCGCACAGATACGCAGTATTTT. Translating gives CASSIRGGIRTDTQYF.

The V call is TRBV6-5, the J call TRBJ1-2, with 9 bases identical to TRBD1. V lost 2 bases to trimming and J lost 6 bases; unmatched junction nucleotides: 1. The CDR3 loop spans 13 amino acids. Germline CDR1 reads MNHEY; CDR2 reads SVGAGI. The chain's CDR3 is CASSYGTGNGYTF. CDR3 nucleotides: TGTGCCAGCAGTTACGGGACAGGGAATGGCTACACCTTC.

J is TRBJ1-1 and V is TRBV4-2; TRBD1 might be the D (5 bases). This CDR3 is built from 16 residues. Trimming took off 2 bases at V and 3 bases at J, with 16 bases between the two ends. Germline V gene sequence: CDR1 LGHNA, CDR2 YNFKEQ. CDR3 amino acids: CASSQRPRGRDTEAFF. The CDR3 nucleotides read TGTGCCAGCAGCCAACGCCCGCGGGGCAGGGACACTGAAGCTTTCTTT.

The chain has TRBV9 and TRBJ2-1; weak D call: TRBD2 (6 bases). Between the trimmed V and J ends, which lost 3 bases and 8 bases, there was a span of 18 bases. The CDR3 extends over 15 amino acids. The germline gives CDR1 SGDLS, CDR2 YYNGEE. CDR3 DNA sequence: TGTGCCAGCAGCGCCGGAGGGGCCATGAGTGATGAGCAGTTCTTC. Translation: CASSAGGAMSDEQFF.

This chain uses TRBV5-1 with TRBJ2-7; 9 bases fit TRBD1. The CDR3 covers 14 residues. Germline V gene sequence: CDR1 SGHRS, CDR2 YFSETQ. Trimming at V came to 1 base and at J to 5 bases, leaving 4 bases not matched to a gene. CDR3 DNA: TGCGCCAGCAGCTTGTGGGGACAGGGAAACGAGCAGTACTTC. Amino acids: CASSLWGQGNEQYF.